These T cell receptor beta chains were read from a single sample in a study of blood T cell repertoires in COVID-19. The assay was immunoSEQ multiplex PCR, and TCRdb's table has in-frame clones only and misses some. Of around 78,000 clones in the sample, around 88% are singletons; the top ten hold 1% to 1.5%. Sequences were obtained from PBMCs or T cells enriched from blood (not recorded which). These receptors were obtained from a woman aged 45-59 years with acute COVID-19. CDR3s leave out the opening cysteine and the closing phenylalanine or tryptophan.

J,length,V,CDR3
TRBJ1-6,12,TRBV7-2,ASSLTGDNSPLH
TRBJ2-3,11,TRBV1,TSSPTSTDTQY
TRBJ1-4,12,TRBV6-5,ASSYLRFNEKLF
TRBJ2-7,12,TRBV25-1,ASSGAPTSWKQY
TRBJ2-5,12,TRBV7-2,ASSLMTVGETQY
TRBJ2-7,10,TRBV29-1,SVDLLANEQY
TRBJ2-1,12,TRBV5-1,ASSPSGQYNEQF
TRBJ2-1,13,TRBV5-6,ASSQAEGHYNEQF
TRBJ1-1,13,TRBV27,ASKGGTRRGTEAF
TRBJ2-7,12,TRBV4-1,ASSRRRTEDEQY
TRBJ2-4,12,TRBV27,ASSPSTGAAIQY
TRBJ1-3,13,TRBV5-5,ASSLRGAGGNTIY
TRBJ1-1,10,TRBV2,ASSEWSTEAF
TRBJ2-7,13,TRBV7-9,ASSPSGTFTYEQY
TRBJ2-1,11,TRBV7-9,ASSLLAGTEQF
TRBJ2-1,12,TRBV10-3,ATTVIAVYNEQF
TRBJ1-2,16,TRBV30,AWSRRRGTDFSFHGYT
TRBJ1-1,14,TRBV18,ASSPMGQSSGTEAF
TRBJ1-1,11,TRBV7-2,ASSTGQGTEAF
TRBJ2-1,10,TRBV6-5,ASGGNYNEQF
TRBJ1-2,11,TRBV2,ASSVWTGEGYT
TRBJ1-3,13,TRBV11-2,ASSLETRSGNTIY
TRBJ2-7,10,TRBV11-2,ASSLNRGEQY
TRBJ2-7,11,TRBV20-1,SASSGSNYEQY
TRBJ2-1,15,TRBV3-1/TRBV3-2,ASSLGPGTSSSTKQF
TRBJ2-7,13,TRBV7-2,ASSLTSGGWNEQY
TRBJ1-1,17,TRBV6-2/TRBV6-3,ASSFSFTGPHSLNTEAF
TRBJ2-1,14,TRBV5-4,ASSLVVAGGHNEQF
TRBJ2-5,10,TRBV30,AWSLNQETQY
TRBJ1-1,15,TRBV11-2,ASSLDRGHGGVTEAF
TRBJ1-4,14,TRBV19,ASTLGDGTGNEKLF
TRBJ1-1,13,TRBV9,ASSVDAGQGTEAF
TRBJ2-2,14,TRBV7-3,ASSSPGLAGTGELF
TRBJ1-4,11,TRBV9,ASSPRDSEKLF
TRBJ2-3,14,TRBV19,ASSLGRLAGVGTQY
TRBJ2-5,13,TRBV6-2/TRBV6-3,ASSPDGTGIGTQY
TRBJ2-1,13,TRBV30,AWRRRQGTHNEQF
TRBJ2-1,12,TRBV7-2,ASSSSGGFNEQF
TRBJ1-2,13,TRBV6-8,ASSSVNRGPDGYT
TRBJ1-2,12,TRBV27,ASSLSGQGNGYT
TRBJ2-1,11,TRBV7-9,ASSLSLYNEQF
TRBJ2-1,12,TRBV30,AWKASGIRNEQF
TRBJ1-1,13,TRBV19,ASSTDRGTNTEAF
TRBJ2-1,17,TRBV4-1,ASSQEGGLAVRDLNEQF
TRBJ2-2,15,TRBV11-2,ASSPGTGRSSTGELF
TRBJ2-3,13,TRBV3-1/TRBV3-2,ASSQGQGVTDTQY
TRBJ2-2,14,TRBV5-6,ASSSGRTGGYGELF
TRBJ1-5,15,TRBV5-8,ASSLTGQGGGNQPQH